This record looks at one T cell receptor (beta chain) sequence and its context. The antigen is unknown. The germline V gene has CDR1 SGDLS and CDR2 YYNGEE. Germline trimming cut 3 bases from V and 3 bases from J; bases unmatched to any gene: 4. The CDR3 loop spans 14 amino acids. The PCR ran on 60 Vbeta and 13 Jbeta primers. The protocol was immunoSEQ multiplex PCR, while the TCRdb copy is restricted to in-frame clones and leaves out a portion. The sample yields about 250,000 clones, approximately 85% seen once. The data belong to a study of cytomegalovirus exposure and HLA in healthy donors. Whole-study context: Early released data comprised about 84 million unique TCRs from HLA-typed donors. General observations from the study: A missense variant in DCLRE1C was later tied to TCR beta V- and J-gene trimming. The study designated 150 to 200 TCR beta chains cytomegalovirus-associated. Reported findings show TCR beta sequences accurately forecast HLA-A and HLA-B alleles in most subjects.

The TCR originated in a girl aged 2-9 years in good health and CMV-seronegative. The specimen was PBMCs. V and J are TRBV9 and TRBJ1-1, with TRBD1 matching 8 bases. The CDR3 DNA follows: TGTGCCAGCAGCGGGACAGGGTTGGACACTGAAGCTTTCTTT. It translates to CASSGTGLDTEAFF. The variable domain in full, with the rest retrieved from reference TRBV9 and TRBJ1-1, is DSGVTQTPKHLITATGQRVTLRCSPRSGDLSVYWYQQSLDQGLQFLIQYYNGEERAKGNILERFSAQQFPDLHSELNLSSLELGDSALYFCASSGTGLDTEAFFGQGTRLTVV.